The 9 T cell receptor beta chains below were found in one sample sequenced in a study of long-term antiretroviral therapy in people with HIV. With survey level as its setting, the immunoSEQ assay was v3.0. Clones were read by immunoSEQ multiplex PCR, and TCRdb kept only the in-frame ones, dropping some. Here the sample spans just under 35,000 clones, approximately 84% being singletons. The input for sequencing was unsorted PBMCs, taken just over 2.7 years before starting antiretroviral therapy. The receptors were gathered from a woman aged 30 to 39 with HIV.

The chain uses TRBV7-9 and TRBJ2-3; the D gene could be TRBD1 or TRBD2 (6 bases each). With 5 bases removed from V and 6 bases from J, the gap between germline ends came to 18 bases. The CDR3 covers 15 residues. Germline loops: CDR1 SEHNR, CDR2 FQNEAQ (reference sequence). The CDR3 spells CASSPGALRSDTQYF. In nucleotides, the CDR3 is TGTGCCAGCAGCCCGGGGGCTCTCAGGTCTGATACGCAGTATTTT.

A remark on this clone: This specimen includes other DNA sequences encoding the same CDR3. The chain is built from TRBV14 and TRBJ1-1; no clear D. Germline lookup yields CDR1 SGHDN and CDR2 FVKESK. Trimming stripped 1 base from V and 3 bases from J, with 9 bases between. The CDR3 sequence is 14 residues long. Here the CDR3 DNA reads TGTGCCAGCAGCCAAGCCGGTCGTTACACTGAAGCTTTCTTT. Protein sequence: CASSQAGRYTEAFF.

This clone was detected only once. The chain couples TRBV14 to TRBJ2-1, with 9 bases aligning to TRBD2. CDR1 is SGHDN and CDR2 is FVKESK in the germline V gene. V gave up 2 bases and J gave up 8 bases; unmatched junction bases: 7. CDR3 length equals 15 residues. CDR3 coding DNA: TGTGCCAGCAGCCAAAGGTCTAGCGGGGTCCATGAGCAGTTCTTC. Translation gives CASSQRSSGVHEQFF.

Only one count was recorded for this clone. This chain joins TRBV2 and TRBJ2-3; 10 nucleotides match TRBD2. The CDR3 runs to 16 residues. J gave up 5 bases and V 1 base, and 6 bases lay outside the gene matches. CDR1 and CDR2 (germline): SNHLY, FYNNEI. The CDR3 spells CASSEGSGGAIDTQYF. In DNA, the CDR3 is TGTGCCAGCAGTGAAGGAAGCGGGGGGGCGATAGATACGCAGTATTTT.

This clone was recorded only once. This chain connects TRBV7-8 to TRBJ2-1; the D gene is possibly TRBD1 (6 bases). Germline assignment: CDR1 SGHVS and CDR2 FQNEAQ. The CDR3 sequence is 17 residues long. Trimming took 0 bases from V and 0 from J, leaving 12 bases between them. The CDR3 coding sequence is TGTGCCAGCAGCTTAGCGCTGGGGGCCTTCTCCTACAATGAGCAGTTCTTC. Protein: CASSLALGAFSYNEQFF.

This chain connects TRBV2 to TRBJ2-7; unclear D gene. Trimming shortened V by 8 bases and J by 1 base, and 12 bases separated the two germline ends. CDR3 length: 13 residues. Germline V gives CDR1 SNHLY, CDR2 FYNNEI. The chain's CDR3 is CASGLRHSYEQYV. In DNA form, the CDR3 reads TGTGCCAGCGGGCTCCGGCATTCCTACGAGCAGTACGTC.

The chain recombines TRBV7-2 with TRBJ1-3; maybe TRBD1 (5 bases). The germline V and J ends were trimmed by 3 bases and 0 bases, with 6 bases remaining between them. Looked up from germline, CDR1 is SGHTA and CDR2 is FQGNSA. The CDR3 runs to 14 residues. The CDR3 DNA sequence: TGTGCCAGCAGCTTCGACAGCTCTGGAAACACCATATATTTT. The encoded protein is CASSFDSSGNTIYF.

This chain connects TRBV9 to TRBJ1-5, with 7 positions matching TRBD1. There are 14 residues in the CDR3. Germline CDR1 reads SGDLS; CDR2 reads YYNGEE. With 3 bases clipped from V and 6 bases from J, the junction kept 6 bases outside the gene matches. CDR3 protein: CASSGQGGGQPQHF. In nucleotides, the CDR3 is TGTGCCAGCAGCGGACAGGGTGGGGGTCAGCCCCAGCATTTT.

This clone was recorded once. This chain joins TRBV30 and TRBJ2-5; TRBD2 agrees at 10 bases. CDR3 length equals 13 residues. J was trimmed by 4 bases and V by 3 bases; bases with no gene match: 2. The germline V gene has CDR1 GTSNPN and CDR2 SVGIG (reference sequence). The CDR3: CAWRLAGRETQYF. CDR3 nucleotide sequence: TGTGCCTGGAGACTAGCGGGGAGAGAGACCCAGTACTTC.